This T cell receptor beta chain comes out of a study of blood T cell repertoires in COVID-19. Study-level background: Some COVID-19 samples were acute and others convalescent; all came from the United States, Italy and Spain.

J lost 1 base, V lost 5 bases, and 13 bases had no gene match. CDR1 SGHNT and CDR2 YENEEA come from the germline V gene. CDR3 size: 17 residues. In the source study's methods: Estimation of nucleated cell counts was performed using reference gene primer amplification. TCRdb keeps only in-frame clones here, not all; method: immunoSEQ multiplex PCR. Clone size and V and J calls were adopted from that table, with D and trimming inferred from the DNA. The top ten hold 1.5% to 2% of the sample, which has about 320,000 clones, more than 70% seen once. The clonotype was recovered from a young woman with COVID-19, enrolled during active disease. The sequenced material came from peripheral blood. The chain uses TRBV11-3 and TRBJ1-2; 7 nucleotides match TRBD1. CDR3 loop: CASSKGGLQGSNYGYTF. The CDR3 nucleotides read TGTGCCAGCAGCAAAGGGGGGCTACAGGGGAGTAACTATGGCTACACCTTC.